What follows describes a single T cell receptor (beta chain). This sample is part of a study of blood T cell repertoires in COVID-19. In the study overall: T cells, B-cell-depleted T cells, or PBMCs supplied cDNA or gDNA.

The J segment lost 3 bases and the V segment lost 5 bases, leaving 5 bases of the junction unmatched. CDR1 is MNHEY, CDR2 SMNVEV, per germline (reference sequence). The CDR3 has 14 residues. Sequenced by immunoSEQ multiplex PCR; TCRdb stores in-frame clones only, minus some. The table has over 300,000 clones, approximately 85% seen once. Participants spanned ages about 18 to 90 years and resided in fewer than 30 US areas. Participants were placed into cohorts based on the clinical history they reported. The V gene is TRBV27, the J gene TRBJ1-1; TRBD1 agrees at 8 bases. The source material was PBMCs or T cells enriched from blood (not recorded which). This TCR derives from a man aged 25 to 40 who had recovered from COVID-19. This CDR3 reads CASSPRTGYTEAFF. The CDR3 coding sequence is TGTGCCAGCAGTCCAAGGACAGGGTACACTGAAGCTTTCTTT.